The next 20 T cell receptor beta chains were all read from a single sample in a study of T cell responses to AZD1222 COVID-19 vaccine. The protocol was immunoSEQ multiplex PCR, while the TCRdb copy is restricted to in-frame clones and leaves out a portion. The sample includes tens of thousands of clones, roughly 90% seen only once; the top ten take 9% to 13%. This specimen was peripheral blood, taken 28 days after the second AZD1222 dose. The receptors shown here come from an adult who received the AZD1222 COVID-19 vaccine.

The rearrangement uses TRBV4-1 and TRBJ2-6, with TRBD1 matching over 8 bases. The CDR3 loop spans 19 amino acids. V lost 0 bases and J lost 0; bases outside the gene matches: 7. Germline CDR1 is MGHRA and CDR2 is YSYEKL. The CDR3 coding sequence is TGCGCCAGCAGCCAAGATCGACAGGGGATCTTCTCTGGGGCCAACGTCCTGACTTTC. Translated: CASSQDRQGIFSGANVLTF.

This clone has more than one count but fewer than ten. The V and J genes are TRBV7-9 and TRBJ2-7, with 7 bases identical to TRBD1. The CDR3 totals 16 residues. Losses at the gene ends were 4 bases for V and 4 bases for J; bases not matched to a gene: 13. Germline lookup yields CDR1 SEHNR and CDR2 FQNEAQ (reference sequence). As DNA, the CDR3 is TGTGCCAGCAGCTCTTATTTCGGGACAGACTCATACGAGCAGTACTTC. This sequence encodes CASSSYFGTDSYEQYF. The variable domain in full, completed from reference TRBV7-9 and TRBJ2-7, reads DTGVSQNPRHKITKRGQNVTFRCDPISEHNRLYWYRQTLGQGPEFLTYFQNEAQLEKSRLLSDRFSAERPKGSFSTLEIQRTEQGDSAMYLCASSSYFGTDSYEQYFGPGTRLTVT.

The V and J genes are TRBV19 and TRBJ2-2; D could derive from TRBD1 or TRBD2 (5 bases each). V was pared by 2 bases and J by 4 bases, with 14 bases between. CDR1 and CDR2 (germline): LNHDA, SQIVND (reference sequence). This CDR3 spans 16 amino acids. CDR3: CASSIRGDRFTGELFF. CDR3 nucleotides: TGTGCCAGTAGTATAAGAGGGGACCGATTCACCGGGGAGCTGTTTTTT.

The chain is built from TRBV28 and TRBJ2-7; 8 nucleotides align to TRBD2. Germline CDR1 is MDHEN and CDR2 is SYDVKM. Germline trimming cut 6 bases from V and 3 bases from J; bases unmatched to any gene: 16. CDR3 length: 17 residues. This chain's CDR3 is CASSLTPYLAGGYEQYF. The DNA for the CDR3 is TGTGCCAGCAGCCTTACCCCCTATCTAGCGGGCGGCTACGAGCAGTACTTC. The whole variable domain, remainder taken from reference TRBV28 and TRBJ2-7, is DVKVTQSSRYLVKRTGEKVFLECVQDMDHENMFWYRQDPGLGLRLIYFSYDVKMKEKGDIPEGYSVSREKKERFSLILESASTNQTSMYLCASSLTPYLAGGYEQYFGPGTRLTVT.

The CDR3 sequence: CAISESGGQPQHF. The CDR3 nucleotides are TGTGCCATCAGTGAGTCAGGGGGACAGCCCCAGCATTTT. J is TRBJ1-5 and V is TRBV10-3, with D perhaps matching TRBD1 (6 bases). Looked up from germline, CDR1 is ENHRY and CDR2 is SYGVKD. The CDR3 extends over 13 amino acids. V lost 0 bases, J lost 7 bases, and 7 bases lay in between.

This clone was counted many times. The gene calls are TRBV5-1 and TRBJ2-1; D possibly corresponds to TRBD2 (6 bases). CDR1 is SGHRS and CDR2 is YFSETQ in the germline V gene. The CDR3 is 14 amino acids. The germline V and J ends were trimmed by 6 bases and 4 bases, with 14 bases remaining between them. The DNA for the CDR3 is TGCGCCAGCACCTTTAGCGGAGCTTACAATGAGCAGTTCTTC. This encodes CASTFSGAYNEQFF.

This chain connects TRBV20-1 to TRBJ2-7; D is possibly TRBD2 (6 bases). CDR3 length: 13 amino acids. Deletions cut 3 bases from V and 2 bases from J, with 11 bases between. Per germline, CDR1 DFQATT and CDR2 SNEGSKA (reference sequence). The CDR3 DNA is TGCAGTGCTAGTCAGGACTACCCCTACGAGCAGTACTTC. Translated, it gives CSASQDYPYEQYF.

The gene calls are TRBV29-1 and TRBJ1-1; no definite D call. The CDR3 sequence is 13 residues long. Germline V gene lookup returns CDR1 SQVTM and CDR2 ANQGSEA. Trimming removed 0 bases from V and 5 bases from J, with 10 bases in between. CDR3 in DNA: TGCAGCGTTGAAGAGGTAGGGCAAACTGAAGCTTTCTTT. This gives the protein CSVEEVGQTEAFF.

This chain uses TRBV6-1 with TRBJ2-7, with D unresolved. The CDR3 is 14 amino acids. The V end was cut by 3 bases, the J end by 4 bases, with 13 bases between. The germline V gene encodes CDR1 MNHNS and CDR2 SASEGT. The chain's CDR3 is CASSEWQGWYEQYF. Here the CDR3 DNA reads TGTGCCAGCAGTGAGTGGCAAGGTTGGTACGAGCAGTACTTC.

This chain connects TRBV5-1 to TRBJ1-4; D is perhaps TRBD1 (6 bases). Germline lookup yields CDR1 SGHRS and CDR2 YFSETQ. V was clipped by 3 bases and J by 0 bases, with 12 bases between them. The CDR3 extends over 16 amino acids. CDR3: CASSSGRGTTNEKLFF. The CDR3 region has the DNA TGCGCCAGCAGCTCGGGCAGGGGCACAACTAATGAAAAACTGTTTTTT.

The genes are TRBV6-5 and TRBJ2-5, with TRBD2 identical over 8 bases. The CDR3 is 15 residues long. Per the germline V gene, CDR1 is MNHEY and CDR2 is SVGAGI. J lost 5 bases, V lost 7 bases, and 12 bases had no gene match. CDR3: CASTSPGLGPETQYF. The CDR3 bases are TGTGCCAGCACCTCCCCGGGACTAGGGCCCGAGACCCAGTACTTC.

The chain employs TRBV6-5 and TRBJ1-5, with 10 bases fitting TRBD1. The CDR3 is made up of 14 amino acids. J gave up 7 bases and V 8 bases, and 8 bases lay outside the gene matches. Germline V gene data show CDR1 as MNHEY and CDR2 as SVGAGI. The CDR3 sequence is CASCRTGGRQPQHF. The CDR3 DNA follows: TGTGCCAGCTGCCGGACAGGGGGGCGGCAGCCCCAGCATTTT.

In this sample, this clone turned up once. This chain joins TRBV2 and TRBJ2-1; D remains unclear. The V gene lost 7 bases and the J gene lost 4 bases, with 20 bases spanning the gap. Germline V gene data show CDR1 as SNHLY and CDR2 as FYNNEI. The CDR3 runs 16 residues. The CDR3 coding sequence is TGTGCCAGCATGAGCGAGATAAGAACCTCATACAATGAGCAGTTCTTC. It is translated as CASMSEIRTSYNEQFF.

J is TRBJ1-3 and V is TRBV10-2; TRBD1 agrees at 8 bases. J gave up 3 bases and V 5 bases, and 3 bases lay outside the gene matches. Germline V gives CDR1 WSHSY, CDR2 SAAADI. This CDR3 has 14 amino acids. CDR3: CASSQGALGNTIYF. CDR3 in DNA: TGCGCCAGCAGTCAGGGGGCGCTTGGAAACACCATATATTTT.

CDR3 coding DNA: TGTGCCAGCAGCTTGGCGGCTGGCACTGAAGCTTTCTTT. Amino acids: CASSLAAGTEAFF. V usage is TRBV11-2 and J usage is TRBJ1-1, with D uncertain. Per the germline V gene, CDR1 is SGHAT and CDR2 is FQNNGV. The V gene lost 3 bases and the J gene lost 4 bases, with 9 bases spanning the gap. The length of the CDR3 is 13 residues.

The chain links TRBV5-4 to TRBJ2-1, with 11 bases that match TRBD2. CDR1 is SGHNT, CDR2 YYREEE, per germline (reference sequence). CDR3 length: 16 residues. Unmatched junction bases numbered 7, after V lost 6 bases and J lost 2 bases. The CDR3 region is CASTDRSGRAYNEQFF. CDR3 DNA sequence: TGTGCCAGCACCGATCGTAGCGGGAGGGCCTACAATGAGCAGTTCTTC. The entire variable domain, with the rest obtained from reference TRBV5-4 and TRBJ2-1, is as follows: ETGVTQSPTHLIKTRGQQVTLRCSSQSGHNTVSWYQQALGQGPQFIFQYYREEENGRGNFPPRFSGLQFPNYSSELNVNALELDDSALYLCASTDRSGRAYNEQFFGPGTRLTVL.

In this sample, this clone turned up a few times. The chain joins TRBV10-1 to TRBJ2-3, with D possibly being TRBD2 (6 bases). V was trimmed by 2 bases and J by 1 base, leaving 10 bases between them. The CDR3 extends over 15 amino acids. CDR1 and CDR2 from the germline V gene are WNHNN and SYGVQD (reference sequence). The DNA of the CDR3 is TGCGCCAGCAGTGAGGCTAGCGAGGGCACAGATACGCAGTATTTT. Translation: CASSEASEGTDTQYF.

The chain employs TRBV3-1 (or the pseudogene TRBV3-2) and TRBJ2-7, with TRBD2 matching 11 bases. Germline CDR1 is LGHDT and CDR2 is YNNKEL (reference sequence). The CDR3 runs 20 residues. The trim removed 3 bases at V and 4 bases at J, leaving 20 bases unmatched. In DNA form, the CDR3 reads TGTGCCAGCAGCCAGACGAACATTCGGCGGGCTAGCGGGGGGCAGTACGAGCAGTACTTC. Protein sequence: CASSQTNIRRASGGQYEQYF.

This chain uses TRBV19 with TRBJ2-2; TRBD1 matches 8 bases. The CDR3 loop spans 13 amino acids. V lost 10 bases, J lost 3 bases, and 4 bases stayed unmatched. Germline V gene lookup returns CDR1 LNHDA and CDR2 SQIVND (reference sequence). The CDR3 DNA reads TGTGCCACCTCGACAGGGGACACCGGGGAGCTGTTTTTT. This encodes CATSTGDTGELFF. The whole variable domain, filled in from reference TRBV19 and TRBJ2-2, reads DGGITQSPKYLFRKEGQNVTLSCEQNLNHDAMYWYRQDPGQGLRLIYYSQIVNDFQKGDIAEGYSVSREKKESFPLTVTSAQKNPTAFYLCATSTGDTGELFFGEGSRLTVL.

CDR3 residues: CASSTRTLNTEAFF. In DNA form, the CDR3 reads TGTGCCAGCAGCACCAGGACCTTAAACACTGAAGCTTTCTTT. The chain carries TRBV5-8 and TRBJ1-1; D gene uncertain. Looked up from germline, CDR1 is SGHTS and CDR2 is YDEGEE. This CDR3 region has 14 residues. V lost 4 bases and J lost 2, with 12 bases in between. Supplemented by reference TRBV5-8 and TRBJ1-1, the full variable domain reads EAGVTQSPTHLIKTRGQQATLRCSPISGHTSVYWYQQALGLGLQFLLWYDEGEERNRGNFPPRFSGRQFPNYSSELNVNALELEDSALYLCASSTRTLNTEAFFGQGTRLTVV.